These 12 T cell receptor beta chains were all obtained from the same sample, sequenced in a study of metastatic and nonmetastatic thyroid tumors. No patient received treatment before thyroid surgery. TCRdb re-clonotyped the PCR reads via MiXCR. This table holds 15,000 or so clones, around 3.6% found once. The specimen was tumor tissue. These receptors were taken from a female donor with papillary thyroid cancer or a benign thyroid nodule (not recorded which). Some clones in this sample may be carry-over from other donors' samples.

The chain joins TRBV3-1 to TRBJ2-5; perhaps D is TRBD1 or TRBD2 (5 bases each). Trimming cost V 3 bases and J 7 bases, with 12 bases left between them. Germline V gives CDR1 LGHDT, CDR2 YNNKEL (reference sequence). CDR3 length: 13 residues. Here the CDR3 DNA reads TGTGCCAGCAGCCAGCAGGTTGGGGGGACCCAGTACTTC. It is translated as CASSQQVGGTQYF.

The chain carries TRBV6-1 and TRBJ2-5; a weak D match, TRBD2 (5 bases). The V end lost 6 bases, the J end lost 4 bases, and 12 bases lay between the germline ends. The CDR3 contains 13 residues. The germline CDR1 and CDR2 sequences are MNHNS and SASEGT. The CDR3 DNA reads TGTGCCAGCAGCCGAACTAGTCGAGAGACCCAGTACTTC. Its protein product is CASSRTSRETQYF.

The chain's CDR3 is CASSYGGLGELFF. CDR3 bases: TGTGCCAGCAGTTATGGGGGACTCGGGGAGCTGTTTTTT. This rearrangement joins TRBV12-3 or TRBV12-4 to TRBJ2-2; weak D call: TRBD2 (6 bases). The CDR3 is 13 amino acids. The V gene lost 4 bases and the J gene lost 7 bases, with 10 bases spanning the gap.

V gene TRBV11-2 combines with J gene TRBJ2-1; 12 bases match TRBD2. Germline V gene lookup returns CDR1 SGHAT and CDR2 FQNNGV. After removal of 7 bases from V and 3 bases from J, the junction contained 4 bases not matched to a gene. There are 15 residues in the CDR3. The CDR3 bases are TGTGCCAGCACCCTACTAGCGGGAGGCTACAATGAGCAGTTCTTC. This encodes CASTLLAGGYNEQFF.

The gene calls are TRBV20-1 and TRBJ2-1, with D possibly being TRBD1 or TRBD2 (5 bases each). The ends were cut back, 1 base at V and 9 bases at J, with 13 bases in the middle. Germline V CDR1 and CDR2: DFQATT, SNEGSKA (reference sequence). The length of the CDR3 is 13 residues. The CDR3 here is CSARGDGVAEQFF. The CDR3 region has the DNA TGCAGTGCTAGAGGGGACGGGGTAGCTGAGCAGTTCTTC.

The sample holds a few counts of this clone. The chain couples TRBV28 to TRBJ1-2; D gene ambiguous. V lost 2 bases, J lost 4 bases, and 11 bases lay in between. The germline CDR1 and CDR2 sequences are MDHEN and SYDVKM. CDR3 size: 14 residues. CDR3 DNA sequence: TGTGCCAGCAGTTTAGGCCGCAACGCCTATGGCTACACCTTC. This gives the protein CASSLGRNAYGYTF.

The chain uses TRBV5-1 and TRBJ2-2, with 7 nucleotides matching TRBD1. With V trimmed by 7 bases and J by 3 bases, 9 bases remained unmatched. There are 15 residues in the CDR3. Germline V gene sequence: CDR1 SGHRS, CDR2 YFSETQ. The CDR3 loop reads CASAPGQWHTGELFF. CDR3 in DNA: TGCGCCAGCGCGCCGGGACAGTGGCACACCGGGGAGCTGTTTTTT.

The rearrangement links TRBV12-5 to TRBJ2-1; D remains unclear. The CDR3 has 13 amino acids. In germline, CDR1 is LGHNT, CDR2 FRNRAP. V dropped 6 bases and J dropped 5 bases, with 11 bases sitting between them. CDR3 sequence reads: CASGIRADNEQFF. CDR3 nucleotide sequence: TGTGCTAGTGGCATCCGGGCAGACAATGAGCAGTTCTTC.

The V and J genes are TRBV12-3 or TRBV12-4 and TRBJ1-3; D ambiguous. Between the trimmed V and J ends, which lost 8 bases and 7 bases, there was a span of 12 bases. This CDR3 is 12 amino acids long. CDR3 region: CASCVLGNTIYF. CDR3 coding DNA: TGTGCCAGCTGCGTCCTGGGGAACACCATATATTTT.

This clone was counted between two and nine times. The chain carries TRBV6-1 and TRBJ2-7; 7 bases are shared with TRBD1. V gave up 7 bases and J gave up 7 bases; unmatched junction bases: 13. Germline CDR1 is MNHNS and CDR2 is SASEGT. The CDR3 is 14 amino acids. The CDR3 loop is CASTAAVGQREQYF. As DNA, the CDR3 is TGTGCCAGCACGGCGGCAGTGGGACAGCGAGAGCAGTACTTC.

The chain employs TRBV20-1 and TRBJ2-5, with TRBD1 matching over 9 bases. The germline CDR1 and CDR2 sequences are DFQATT and SNEGSKA (reference sequence). The CDR3 sequence is 16 residues long. The V segment lost 6 bases and the J segment 5 bases; nucleotides outside the gene matches: 16. CDR3 nucleotides: TGCAGTGCCCCCACGTCACAGGGGGCAGGATGGGAGACCCAGTACTTC. Residues: CSAPTSQGAGWETQYF.

This clone turned up a few times. This chain uses TRBV12-3 or TRBV12-4 with TRBJ1-2; no clear D gene. The V and J ends lost 3 bases and 4 bases respectively, with 9 bases between them. The CDR3 loop spans 13 amino acids. The CDR3 loop reads CASSFLISYGYTF. DNA for the CDR3: TGTGCCAGCAGTTTTCTGATCAGCTATGGCTACACCTTC.